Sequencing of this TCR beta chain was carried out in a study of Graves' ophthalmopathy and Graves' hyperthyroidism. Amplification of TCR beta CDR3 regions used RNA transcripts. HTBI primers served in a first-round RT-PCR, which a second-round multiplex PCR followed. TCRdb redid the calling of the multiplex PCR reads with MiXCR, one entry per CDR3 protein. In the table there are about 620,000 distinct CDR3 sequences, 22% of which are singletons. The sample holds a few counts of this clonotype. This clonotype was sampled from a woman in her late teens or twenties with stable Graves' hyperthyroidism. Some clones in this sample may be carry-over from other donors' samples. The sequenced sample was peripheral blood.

The CDR3 coding sequence is TGTGCCAGCAGTGTACTAGCGGGAGGGAAAAACATTCAGTACTTC. Its protein product is CASSVLAGGKNIQYF. The chain uses TRBV2 and TRBJ2-4; TRBD2 matches at 13 bases. The V gene's germline CDR1 is SNHLY and CDR2 FYNNEI. J was trimmed by 4 bases and V by 4 bases; bases with no gene match: 1. The CDR3 consists of 15 residues.